This T cell receptor beta chain is drawn from a study of OX40 agonist ivuxolimab in advanced cancers. Study details: With ivuxolimab, an agonistic anti-OX40 (CD134) antibody, patients were treated. Aged roughly 23 to 90 with a mean of about 63 years, they were around 83% male. Findings of the study overall: At 0.1 to 3.0 mg/kg, CD4+ and CD8+ blood T cells expanded clonally by week 6. Some of the lowest clonal expansion was seen in partial responders at 0.1-3.0 mg/kg.

Sequenced by immunoSEQ multiplex PCR; TCRdb stores in-frame clones only, minus some. The repertoire has about 59,000 clones, under 90% of them found once; the top ten carry approximately 0.56%. The CDR3 is made up of 19 amino acids. CDR1 and CDR2 (germline): LNHNV, YYDKDF (reference sequence). V was pared by 3 bases and J by 1 base, with 15 bases of the junction left unmatched. Note on this clone: Its antigen is undetermined.

The source is an adult with an advanced solid tumor such as melanoma, head and neck, liver or kidney cancer. The material sequenced was CD4+ or CD8+ T cells sorted from blood, taken in a trial of the OX40 agonist ivuxolimab. The rearrangement uses TRBV15 and TRBJ2-1, with 7 bases that match TRBD2. As DNA, the CDR3 is TGTGCCACCAGCAGGGAGGGAGGGGCCCGTCCCGATTCCTACAATGAGCAGTTCTTC. Translated, it gives CATSREGGARPDSYNEQFF.